This record covers a single T cell receptor beta chain. Its specificity is unknown. TCRdb reanalysed the reads using MiXCR and keeps one entry per CDR3 protein. This sample yields 900,000 to 950,000 distinct CDR3 sequences, of which 25% to 40% are seen a single time; under 15% belongs to the top ten. V was pared by 2 bases and J by 7 bases, with 17 bases between. The germline V gene has CDR1 MNHEY and CDR2 SVGEGT. The CDR3 length is 15 residues. The data stem from a study of T cell repertoires in cytomegalovirus infection. The sequence was collected from a human donor in good health (CMV status not recorded). Some clones in this sample may be carry-over from other donors' samples. This chain joins TRBV6-2 or TRBV6-3 and TRBJ2-5; no definite D call. Sample: cultured CD8+ T cells from PBMCs, taken from culture after CMV antigen stimulation. CDR3 in amino acids: CASSYTHPTVGTQYF. The CDR3 DNA reads TGTGCCAGCAGTTACACTCACCCGACTGTGGGGACCCAGTACTTC.